The text below deals with one T cell receptor beta chain. This receptor's antigen is unknown. There are no base qualities to consult, and no much larger clone falls within one base. The data derive from a study of beta chain features in type 1 diabetes (dated by TCRdb to 2016 to 2018). Study-wide context: Mean age, gender distribution, total cell number and subset yield did not differ between patients and healthy donors. A total of over 90,000,000 sorted cells were examined across all samples, and a strong correlation was observed between cell number per subset and RNA yield. In the study, TCRB repertoires of sorted circulating CD4+ T cell subsets from recently diagnosed type 1 diabetes patients were compared with those of matched healthy donors. Regulatory and stem cell-like memory subsets were isolated from only 8 patients and roughly eight healthy donors, whereas naive and central memory subsets came from all 30 or so donors.

The germline V gene (reference sequence) provides CDR1 SEHNR and CDR2 FQNEAQ. A distance of 21 bases separates the germline ends of V and J, which lose 1 base and 3 bases respectively. From its cysteine to its phenylalanine, the CDR3 spans 18 amino acids. The sequence is cut down to CDR3 DNA, 54 bases in frame from base 1. What the study reported, not specific to this receptor: Fewer insertions and more nucleotide deletions at VDJ recombination sites were observed in patients with type 1 diabetes, implying thymic rearrangement abnormalities. Because the HLA sub-analyses included only small numbers of individuals, any influence of HLA type on TCRB rearrangement was left unresolved. The naive, central memory and regulatory TCRB repertoires appeared to resemble one another more closely among patients than among healthy donors. Because cDNA rather than genomic DNA was sequenced, highly expressing activated cells could have been over-represented, although no difference in activation and CD3 levels was found between groups. PCR may preferentially amplify shorter templates, but because patient and control samples were amplified and corrected together, any resulting skew would affect both groups equally. A moderate but significant shortening of TCRB CDR3 length was observed in type 1 diabetes patients in all four CD4+ subsets.

From each donor, a single peripheral blood sample of about 100 mL on average was drawn into heparinised tubes. A BD FACSAria II was used to sort naive, central memory, regulatory and stem cell-like memory CD4+ T cells with a panel that included CD45RO, CCR7, CD25, CD127, CD95 and CD27. All sorted populations exceeded 98% purity. PBMCs were isolated right away by Lymphoprep density gradient centrifugation and were stained directly, without culture. To minimize batch effects, samples were stained and sorted in pairs, one healthy donor with one patient per experiment. All of the isolated RNA was reverse transcribed with the High Capacity cDNA Reverse Transcription Kit, so expressed TCRB transcripts were sequenced. Deep immunoSEQ sequencing was performed on naive, central memory and regulatory T cell samples, with an average of roughly 3.3 million total reads per sample. After sorted cells were lysed in RLT buffer, RNA was extracted with DNase-treated RNeasy Micro or Mini kits, with the choice depending on cell number. To prevent cross-contamination, every cell subset was processed on its own, while patient and healthy donor samples were processed together. TCRB sequences were amplified from cDNA with the immunoSEQ multiplex PCR, producing 87-bp fragments spanning the CDR3 region. Amplicons were sequenced on the Illumina HiSeq platform. The published analysis was carried out like this. PCR bias was corrected computationally using synthetic template baselines, and reads within Hamming distance 2 were collapsed, with unmergeable singletons discarded. Reads were aligned against IMGT so that V, D and J genes, CDR3 length and insertions or deletions at six rearrangement sites could be assigned. Within each subset, clonotype counts were normalized to sorted cell number, and only after that were true diversity and Gini coefficients computed with the tcR R package. The overlap coefficient, calculated on TCRB nucleotide sequences, was used to quantify repertoire sharing. TCRdb took this table from immuneACCESS and kept in-frame rearrangements with V and J called. Such tables lack part of the clones; where checked against another copy, unresolved V genes explain under half of the gap, and the rest is unexplained. The DNA gave D and trimming, while V, J and clone size come from that table. This sample has about 44,000 clones in its table, and around 70% of those were observed once. Approximately 2.3% of the sample belongs to the ten largest clones.

The sequence was obtained from a woman under 30 with type 1 diabetes. The sequenced sample consisted of Tregs from blood. In the paper's terms, the cell subset or site label means: regulatory CD4+ T cells. This receptor chain uses TRBV7-9 and TRBJ1-1, with the identity of the D gene unclear. The sequence in DNA is TGTGCCAGCAGCTTAGGGGTGGGGTCTCTCGGGAGGGACACTGAAGCTTTCTTT. Protein translation: CASSLGVGSLGRDTEAFF.